The T cell receptor beta chain described here comes from a study of blood T cells in healthy people across ages. Together with a sample-barcoded 5' primer, a J-beta primer mix was included in a second PCR lasting about 7 to 12 cycles. TCRdb called the 5' RACE reads again in MiXCR, with one record for every CDR3 protein. The sample includes some 1.8 million distinct CDR3 sequences, roughly 43% seen only once; the top ten take roughly 24%. The table lists this clonotype with a few counts. Germline loops: CDR1 LGHNA, CDR2 YSLEER. The CDR3 totals 14 residues. The V and J ends lost 0 bases and 4 bases respectively, with 9 bases between them.

This sequence joins TRBV4-3 and TRBJ1-2; D remains unclear. The sequence came from a human donor in good health. The sequenced sample was blood. The CDR3 DNA reads TGCGCCAGCAGCCAAGATCTGAAAAGCTATGGCTACACCTTC. Translating it yields CASSQDLKSYGYTF.